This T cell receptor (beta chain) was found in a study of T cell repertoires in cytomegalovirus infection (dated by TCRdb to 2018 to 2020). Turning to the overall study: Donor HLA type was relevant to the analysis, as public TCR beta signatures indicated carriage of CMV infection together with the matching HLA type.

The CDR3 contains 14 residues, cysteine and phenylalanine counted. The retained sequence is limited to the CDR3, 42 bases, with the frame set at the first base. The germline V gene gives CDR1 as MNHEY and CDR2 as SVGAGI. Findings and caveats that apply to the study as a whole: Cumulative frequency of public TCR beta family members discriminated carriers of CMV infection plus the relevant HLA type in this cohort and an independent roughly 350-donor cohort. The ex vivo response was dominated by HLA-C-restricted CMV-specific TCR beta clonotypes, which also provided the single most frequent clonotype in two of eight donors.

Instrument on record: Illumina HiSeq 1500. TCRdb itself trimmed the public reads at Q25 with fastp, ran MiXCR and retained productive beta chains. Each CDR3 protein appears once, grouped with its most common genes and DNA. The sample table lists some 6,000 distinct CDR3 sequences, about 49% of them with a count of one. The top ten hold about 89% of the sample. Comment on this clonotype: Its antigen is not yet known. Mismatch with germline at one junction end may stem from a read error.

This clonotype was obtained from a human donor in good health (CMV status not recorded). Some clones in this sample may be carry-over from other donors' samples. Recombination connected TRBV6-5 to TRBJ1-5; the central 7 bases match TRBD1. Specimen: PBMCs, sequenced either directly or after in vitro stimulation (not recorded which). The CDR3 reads CDSSMGQKNHPKPF. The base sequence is TGTGACAGCAGCATGGGACAGAAGAATCATCCCAAGCCTTTT.